Following are 9 T cell receptor beta chains from one sample sequenced in a study of OX40 agonist ivuxolimab in advanced cancers. Clones were read by immunoSEQ multiplex PCR, and TCRdb kept only the in-frame ones, dropping some. The sample lists about 34,000 clones, roughly four fifths occurring once. The source was CD4+ or CD8+ T cells sorted from blood, collected in a trial of the OX40 agonist ivuxolimab. Source of these receptors: an adult with an advanced solid tumor such as melanoma, head and neck, liver or kidney cancer.

This chain joins TRBV7-6 and TRBJ1-1; possible D gene TRBD1, 5 bases. Deletions cut 3 bases from V and 0 bases from J, with 17 bases between. Germline V gene lookup returns CDR1 SGHVS and CDR2 FNYEAQ. The CDR3 is made up of 17 amino acids. Written as DNA, the CDR3 is TGTGCCAGCAGCTTGAAGGGACGGAATTATATGAACACTGAAGCTTTCTTT. It translates to CASSLKGRNYMNTEAFF.

This chain links TRBV2 with TRBJ2-5; D is unclear. V dropped 4 bases and J dropped 9 bases, with 9 bases sitting between them. CDR3 length: 11 amino acids. Germline V gives CDR1 SNHLY, CDR2 FYNNEI. The CDR3 spells CASSAAAAQYF. CDR3 DNA: TGTGCCAGCAGTGCTGCGGCGGCCCAGTACTTC.

This clone was counted between two and nine times. The V gene is TRBV7-2, the J gene TRBJ1-1; TRBD1 agrees at 7 bases. Germline-derived CDR1 and CDR2 are SGHTA and FQGNSA. With 7 bases clipped from V and 1 base from J, the junction kept 3 bases outside the gene matches. There are 13 residues in the CDR3. The CDR3 DNA sequence: TGTGCCAGCACCAGACAGGGGAACACTGAAGCTTTCTTT. Translating gives CASTRQGNTEAFF.

The genes are TRBV2 and TRBJ1-6, with D possibly matching TRBD1 (5 bases). Germline CDR1 reads SNHLY; CDR2 reads FYNNEI. The CDR3 is 15 residues long. V shed 5 bases and J shed 10 bases, with 18 bases lying between them. The CDR3, as DNA: TGTGCCAGCAGTCGAGGAGGGGTAACGGGATCACCCCTCCACTTT. Residues: CASSRGGVTGSPLHF.

This chain connects TRBV28 to TRBJ2-7; the match to TRBD2 covers 8 bases. This CDR3 contains 15 residues. V lost 2 bases to trimming and J lost 2 bases; unmatched junction nucleotides: 5. CDR1 and CDR2 (germline): MDHEN, SYDVKM. CDR3 sequence reads: CASSLSSGITYEQYF. For the CDR3, the DNA is TGTGCCAGCAGTTTAAGTAGCGGGATCACCTACGAGCAGTACTTC.

J is TRBJ1-5 and V is TRBV5-1, with D unclear. This CDR3 contains 15 residues. CDR1 SGHRS and CDR2 YFSETQ come from the germline V gene. Trimming shortened V by 4 bases and J by 0 bases, and 11 bases separated the two germline ends. The CDR3 DNA reads as TGCGCCAGCAGCCCCGACGGTTATAGCAATCAGCCCCAGCATTTT. Its protein is CASSPDGYSNQPQHF.

This chain links TRBV4-2 with TRBJ1-3; 7 bases are a match to TRBD1. Trimming cost V 4 bases and J 4 bases; bases outside gene matches: 10. Germline CDR1 and CDR2: LGHNA and YNFKEQ. The CDR3 is 16 residues long. For the CDR3, the DNA is TGTGCCAGCAGCCCCAAAGCAGGGGGTACGGGAAACACCATATATTTT. Protein product: CASSPKAGGTGNTIYF.

The chain carries TRBV11-2 and TRBJ2-3; no reliable D call. Looked up from germline, CDR1 is SGHAT and CDR2 is FQNNGV. V lost 1 base, J lost 5 bases, and 10 bases lay in between. The CDR3 length is 14 residues. The DNA of the CDR3 is TGTGCCAGCAGCTTAGCAGGTGGCGGAGATACGCAGTATTTT. Its translation is CASSLAGGGDTQYF.

In its sample, this clone is medium-sized (0.01 to 0.1%). The rearrangement joins TRBV7-2 to TRBJ2-3; no firm D call. Germline CDR1 is SGHTA and CDR2 is FQGNSA. V lost 5 bases and J lost 7, with 7 bases in between. The CDR3 spans 11 residues. The DNA of the CDR3 is TGTGCCAGCAGCCCGGGTTATACGCAGTATTTT. Encoded protein: CASSPGYTQYF.